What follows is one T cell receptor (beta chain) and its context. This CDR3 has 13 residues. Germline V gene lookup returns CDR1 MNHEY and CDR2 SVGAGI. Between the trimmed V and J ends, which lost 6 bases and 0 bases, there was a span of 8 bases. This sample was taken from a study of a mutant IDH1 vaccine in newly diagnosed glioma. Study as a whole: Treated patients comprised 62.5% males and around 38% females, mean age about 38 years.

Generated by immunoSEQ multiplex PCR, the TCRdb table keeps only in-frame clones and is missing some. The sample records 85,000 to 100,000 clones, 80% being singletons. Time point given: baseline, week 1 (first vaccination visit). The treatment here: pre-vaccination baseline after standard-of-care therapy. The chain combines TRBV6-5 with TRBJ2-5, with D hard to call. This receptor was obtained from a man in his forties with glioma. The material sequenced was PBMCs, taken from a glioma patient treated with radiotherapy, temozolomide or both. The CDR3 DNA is TGTGCCAGCAGACCGACTTACCAAGAGACCCAGTACTTC. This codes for CASRPTYQETQYF.